These 22 T cell receptor beta chains came from one sample sequenced in a study of blood T cell repertoires in COVID-19. Sequenced by immunoSEQ multiplex PCR; TCRdb stores in-frame clones only, minus some. The sample yields fewer than 350,000 clones, 81% seen once. Sequencing was carried out using peripheral blood. The receptor source for this set is a woman aged 60-70 years with active or convalescent COVID-19.

The gene calls are TRBV6-5 and TRBJ1-2; D is possibly TRBD1 (6 bases). Germline V gives CDR1 MNHEY, CDR2 SVGAGI. Trimming left V 6 bases short and J 2 bases short, with 13 bases between. The CDR3 sequence is 14 residues long. CDR3 protein: CASRHRASNYGYTF. The DNA of the CDR3 is TGTGCCAGCAGACACAGGGCGTCGAACTATGGCTACACCTTC.

The chain is built from TRBV19 and TRBJ2-1; D unclear. The V gene lost 2 bases and the J gene lost 13 bases, with 12 bases spanning the gap. The length of the CDR3 is 12 residues. Germline V lookup: CDR1 LNHDA, CDR2 SQIVND (reference sequence). The CDR3 nucleotides are TGTGCCAGTAGTATATCATCATCCCCACAGTTCTTC. It codes for CASSISSSPQFF.

J is TRBJ1-6 and V is TRBV10-2; TRBD1 might be the D (5 bases). CDR3 length: 16 residues. Germline CDR1 reads WSHSY; CDR2 reads SAAADI. The V end lost 0 bases, the J end lost 7 bases, and 13 bases lay between the germline ends. The CDR3 nucleotides are TGCGCCAGCAGTGAGTCGAGGGGACTCATGAATTCACCCCTCCACTTT. Amino acid sequence: CASSESRGLMNSPLHF.

This clone was detected only once. V usage is TRBV5-1 and J usage is TRBJ2-1, with 7 bases identical to TRBD1. This CDR3 is built from 16 residues. Germline V CDR1 and CDR2: SGHRS, YFSETQ. V shed 4 bases and J 2 bases; nucleotides not matched to a gene: 9. The CDR3 DNA sequence: TGCGCCAGCAGCACCACCGGGACAGCTACCTACAATGAGCAGTTCTTC. As protein: CASSTTGTATYNEQFF.

The chain carries TRBV18 and TRBJ1-2; maybe TRBD1 (5 bases). V lost 2 bases to trimming and J lost 6 bases, with 13 bases between them. CDR1 and CDR2 from the germline V gene are KGHSH and LQKENI. There are 14 residues in the CDR3. The CDR3 is CASSPSPQDHGYTF. The DNA for the CDR3 is TGTGCCAGCTCACCATCCCCACAGGACCATGGCTACACCTTC.

This clone was counted only a few times. This chain connects TRBV29-1 to TRBJ1-1; D not certain. V dropped 3 bases and J dropped 0 bases, with 5 bases sitting between them. The CDR3 runs to 12 residues. Germline V lookup: CDR1 SQVTM, CDR2 ANQGSEA. The DNA of the CDR3 is TGCAGCGTTGAGAGGGTGAACACTGAAGCTTTCTTT. This gives the protein CSVERVNTEAFF.

This CDR3 is CASSRLKETQYF. CDR3 nucleotides: TGTGCCAGCAGTCGCCTAAAGGAGACCCAGTACTTC. The rearrangement uses TRBV5-5 and TRBJ2-5; D ambiguous. Between the trimmed V and J ends, which lost 5 bases and 5 bases, there was a span of 10 bases. The CDR3 totals 12 residues. The V gene's germline CDR1 is SGHKS and CDR2 YYEKEE (reference sequence).

V and J are TRBV11-3 and TRBJ1-5; D not resolved. The CDR3 consists of 11 residues. Trimming took 1 base from V and 7 from J, leaving 2 bases between them. Germline V gives CDR1 SGHNT, CDR2 YENEEA. The CDR3 DNA reads as TGTGCCAGCAGCTTAGTACAGCCCCAGCATTTT. Translating gives CASSLVQPQHF. Full variable domain (rest looked up from reference TRBV11-3 and TRBJ1-5): EAGVVQSPRYKIIEKKQPVAFWCNPISGHNTLYWYLQNLGQGPELLIRYENEEAVDDSQLPKDRFSAERLKGVDSTLKIQPAELGDSAVYLCASSLVQPQHFGDGTRLSIL.

V and J are TRBV7-9 and TRBJ2-3; no firm D call. CDR3 length equals 14 residues. Germline CDR1 reads SEHNR; CDR2 reads FQNEAQ (reference sequence). The germline V and J ends were trimmed by 1 base and 2 bases, with 7 bases remaining between them. The CDR3 DNA reads as TGTGCCAGCAGCTTAGATGGCACCACAGATACGCAGTATTTT. Translation gives CASSLDGTTDTQYF.

The genes are TRBV5-4 and TRBJ2-5; the match to TRBD1 covers 8 bases. This CDR3 has 13 residues. V dropped 6 bases and J dropped 2; count of bases not matched to a gene: 3. Looked up from germline, CDR1 is SGHNT and CDR2 is YYREEE (reference sequence). The CDR3 reads CASTGQDQETQYF. In nucleotides, the CDR3 is TGTGCCAGCACGGGACAGGATCAAGAGACCCAGTACTTC. Full variable domain (outside the CDR3, taken from reference TRBV5-4 and TRBJ2-5): ETGVTQSPTHLIKTRGQQVTLRCSSQSGHNTVSWYQQALGQGPQFIFQYYREEENGRGNFPPRFSGLQFPNYSSELNVNALELDDSALYLCASTGQDQETQYFGPGTRLLVL.

The chain carries TRBV30 and TRBJ1-2; unclear D gene. CDR3 length: 12 residues. CDR1 and CDR2 (germline): GTSNPN, SVGIG (reference sequence). With 0 bases removed from V and 8 bases from J, the gap between germline ends came to 10 bases. The CDR3 loop is CAWSVLTEGYTF. The CDR3 DNA sequence: TGTGCCTGGAGTGTCCTTACAGAGGGCTACACCTTC. The full variable domain, its missing parts supplied by reference TRBV30 and TRBJ1-2, is SQTIHQWPATLVQPVGSPLSLECTVEGTSNPNLYWYRQAAGRGLQLLFYSVGIGQISSEVPQNLSASRPQDRQFILSSKKLLLSDSGFYLCAWSVLTEGYTFGSGTRLTVV.

This chain connects TRBV5-1 to TRBJ2-7; the match to TRBD2 covers 7 bases. Losses at the gene ends were 0 bases for V and 5 bases for J; bases not matched to a gene: 5. The CDR3 runs to 14 residues. Per germline, CDR1 SGHRS and CDR2 YFSETQ. CDR3 nucleotides: TGCGCCAGCAGCTTGGAAGGGCGGGGGAACGAGCAGTACTTC. Translated, it gives CASSLEGRGNEQYF.

The rearrangement links TRBV6-5 to TRBJ1-1; D possibly corresponds to TRBD1 (6 bases). CDR1 and CDR2 from the germline V gene are MNHEY and SVGAGI. The CDR3 has 14 amino acids. V lost 5 bases and J 4 bases, leaving 14 bases between the germline ends. CDR3 residues: CASSPRGRATEAFF. CDR3 nucleotides: TGTGCCAGCAGTCCCAGGGGTAGGGCCACTGAAGCTTTCTTT.

The CDR3 nucleotides read TGTGCCAGCAGCTTAGCACTAGCGGGGGGGACGAACACCGGGGAGCTGTTTTTT. Translating it yields CASSLALAGGTNTGELFF. The chain links TRBV7-6 to TRBJ2-2, with 13 bases fitting TRBD2. V lost 0 bases, J lost 0 bases, and 1 base stayed unmatched. This CDR3 is 18 amino acids long. CDR1 is SGHVS and CDR2 is FNYEAQ in the germline V gene.

The chain recombines TRBV6-5 with TRBJ1-1; possible D gene TRBD1, 5 bases. CDR1 MNHEY and CDR2 SVGAGI come from the germline V gene. The CDR3 has 13 amino acids. V shed 5 bases and J shed 6 bases, with 13 bases lying between them. The CDR3 sequence is CASSPRQGSEAFF. The DNA of the CDR3 is TGTGCCAGCAGTCCCCGGCAGGGCTCTGAAGCTTTCTTT.

This chain connects TRBV3-1 (or the pseudogene TRBV3-2) to TRBJ1-2; D is perhaps TRBD1 (5 bases). Germline values: CDR1 LGHDT, CDR2 YNNKEL (reference sequence). The CDR3 is 15 residues long. The V end lost 3 bases, the J end lost 0 bases, and 11 bases lay between the germline ends. The CDR3 loop is CASSQGGAANYGYTF. CDR3 coding DNA: TGTGCCAGCAGCCAGGGCGGGGCAGCTAACTATGGCTACACCTTC.

This rearrangement joins TRBV6-5 to TRBJ1-5; 8 nucleotides agree with TRBD1. The germline V gene encodes CDR1 MNHEY and CDR2 SVGAGI. This CDR3 contains 14 residues. V trimming: 7 bases; J trimming: 2 bases; junction bases outside the gene matches: 4. The CDR3 here is CASNPTGGNQPQHF. The DNA of the CDR3 is TGTGCCAGCAACCCGACAGGGGGCAATCAGCCCCAGCATTTT.

In its sample, this clone was seen a few times. This chain uses TRBV7-2 with TRBJ2-5; 9 positions match TRBD2. From germline, CDR1 is SGHTA and CDR2 FQGNSA. V lost 4 bases and J lost 3; bases outside the gene matches: 3. CDR3 size: 14 residues. CDR3 nucleotides: TGTGCCAGCAGCTCCGGGACTAGCAAAGAGACCCAGTACTTC. Amino acid sequence: CASSSGTSKETQYF.

The chain recombines TRBV10-2 with TRBJ2-7; weak D call: TRBD1 (6 bases). V was shortened by 3 bases and J by 5 bases, with 8 bases between the two germline ends. Germline assignment: CDR1 WSHSY and CDR2 SAAADI. There are 12 residues in the CDR3. The CDR3 DNA follows: TGCGCCAGCAGTGACCCAGGGGACGAGCAGTACTTC. Its translation is CASSDPGDEQYF.

V gene TRBV11-2 combines with J gene TRBJ2-3; TRBD2 might be the D (5 bases). The V and J ends lost 4 bases and 0 bases respectively, with 17 bases between them. Germline V gives CDR1 SGHAT, CDR2 FQNNGV. CDR3 length equals 17 residues. The CDR3 DNA sequence: TGTGCCAGCAGCTCCGGTTTTTTCGGGGAGAGCACAGATACGCAGTATTTT. Amino acid sequence: CASSSGFFGESTDTQYF.

This chain joins TRBV11-2 and TRBJ1-2, with D perhaps matching TRBD1 (6 bases). The V gene's germline CDR1 is SGHAT and CDR2 FQNNGV. The CDR3 loop spans 15 amino acids. V lost 1 base and J lost 3, with 12 bases in between. CDR3 DNA: TGTGCCAGCAGCTTAGGACACAGGGCTCACTATGGCTACACCTTC. It translates to CASSLGHRAHYGYTF.

The chain uses TRBV6-5 and TRBJ1-1; D may be TRBD1 (5 bases). V was shortened by 6 bases and J by 4 bases, with 12 bases between the two germline ends. This CDR3 region has 13 residues. The germline V gene encodes CDR1 MNHEY and CDR2 SVGAGI. The CDR3 coding sequence is TGTGCCAGCAGCGACCTAGGGGCCACTGAAGCTTTCTTT. This codes for CASSDLGATEAFF.